The subject of this entry is one T cell receptor beta chain. This sample is part of a study of blood T cell repertoires in COVID-19. About the research overall: The cDNA or gDNA used as material had been derived from T cells, B-cell-depleted T cells, or PBMCs.

In the original processing: For nucleated cells, counts were estimated from reference gene primer amplification. Libraries were prepared by immunoSEQ multiplex PCR; TCRdb keeps only in-frame clonotypes and omits some of them. V, J and clone size reflect that table, while D and trimming were determined from the DNA. Among about 180,000 clones, about 80% were seen once, and the ten largest hold about 25%. The receptor was derived from a woman aged 70-85 years with acute or convalescent COVID-19. Sequences were obtained from peripheral blood.

CDR3: CASSSIARGKARYNEQFF. The CDR3, as DNA: TGTGCCAGCAGCTCGATTGCCAGGGGGAAAGCCCGCTACAATGAGCAGTTCTTC. The chain couples TRBV7-9 to TRBJ2-1, with 7 positions matching TRBD1. CDR3 length equals 18 residues. V dropped 4 bases and J dropped 3; count of bases not matched to a gene: 15. Germline CDR1 and CDR2: SEHNR and FQNEAQ (reference sequence).